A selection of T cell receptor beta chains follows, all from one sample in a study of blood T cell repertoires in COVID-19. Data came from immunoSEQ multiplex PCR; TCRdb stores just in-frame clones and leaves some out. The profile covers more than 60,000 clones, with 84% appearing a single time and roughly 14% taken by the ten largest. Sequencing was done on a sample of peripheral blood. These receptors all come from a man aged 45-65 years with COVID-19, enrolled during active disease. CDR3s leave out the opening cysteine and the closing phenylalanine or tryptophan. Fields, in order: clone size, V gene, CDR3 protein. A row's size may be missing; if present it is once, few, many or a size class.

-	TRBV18	ASSPPPRDTQY
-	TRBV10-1	ASSESSGGYNEQF
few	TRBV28	ASTRRDGAYEQY
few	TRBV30	AWSGTTGNQPQH
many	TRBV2	ASSALGGGEQY
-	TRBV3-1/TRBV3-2	ASSQMSGEQY
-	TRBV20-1	SASDQGSTEAF
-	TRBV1	TSSARLLQETQY
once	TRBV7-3	ASSSSSGHLY
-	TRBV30	AWSKEAEAF
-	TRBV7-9	ASSSDRDRGGMY
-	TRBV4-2	ASSHRTNEKLF
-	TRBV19	ASSISRAPGELF
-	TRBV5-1	ASSLGLAGGNEQF
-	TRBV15	ATSRGNQITDTQY
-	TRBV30	AWSGGQGKAEAF
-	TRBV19	ASSPDRVWVNEQF
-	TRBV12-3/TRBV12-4	ASSLDGGFT
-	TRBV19	ASSRESSYEQY
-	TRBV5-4	ASRAGTENYGYT
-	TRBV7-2	ASSLGRQAREKLF
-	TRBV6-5	ASSYGHRTDTQY
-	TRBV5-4	ASSLGGGATKNIQY
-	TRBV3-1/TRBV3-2	ASSPRDRENNEQF